What follows are 3 T cell receptor beta chains derived from one specimen sequenced in a study of blood T cell repertoires in COVID-19. Profiling relied on immunoSEQ multiplex PCR, and the TCRdb table lists in-frame clones only, not all of them. The sample shows under 300,000 clones, 86% of them seen only once. Sequencing input: peripheral blood. The receptor source for this set is a man in his thirties or forties who had recovered from COVID-19.

This clone appeared once. The J gene is TRBJ1-2, the V gene TRBV27, with D possibly TRBD1 on 5 matching bases. V was clipped by 7 bases and J by 4 bases, with 13 bases between them. CDR1 is MNHEY and CDR2 is SMNVEV in the germline V gene (reference sequence). The CDR3 consists of 13 residues. The CDR3: CASTNGGGYGYTF. CDR3 nucleotide sequence: TGTGCCAGCACCAACGGGGGTGGCTATGGCTACACCTTC.

As DNA, the CDR3 is TGTGCCAGCAGTCAATACTCCACAGGGGATCCCTACGAGCAGTACTTC. Translating gives CASSQYSTGDPYEQYF. The chain has TRBV27 and TRBJ2-7, with 7 bases identical to TRBD1. Germline V gene lookup returns CDR1 MNHEY and CDR2 SMNVEV (reference sequence). V lost 5 bases and J lost 2; bases outside the gene matches: 12. There are 16 residues in the CDR3.

This chain uses TRBV5-6 with TRBJ1-2, with 9 nucleotides matching TRBD1. Per germline, CDR1 SGHDT and CDR2 YYEEEE. Trimming at V came to 6 bases and at J to 6 bases, leaving 9 bases not matched to a gene. CDR3 size: 14 residues. In DNA form, the CDR3 reads TGTGCCAGCAACAGACAGGGGGGCAGGAATGGCTACACCTTC. It is translated as CASNRQGGRNGYTF.